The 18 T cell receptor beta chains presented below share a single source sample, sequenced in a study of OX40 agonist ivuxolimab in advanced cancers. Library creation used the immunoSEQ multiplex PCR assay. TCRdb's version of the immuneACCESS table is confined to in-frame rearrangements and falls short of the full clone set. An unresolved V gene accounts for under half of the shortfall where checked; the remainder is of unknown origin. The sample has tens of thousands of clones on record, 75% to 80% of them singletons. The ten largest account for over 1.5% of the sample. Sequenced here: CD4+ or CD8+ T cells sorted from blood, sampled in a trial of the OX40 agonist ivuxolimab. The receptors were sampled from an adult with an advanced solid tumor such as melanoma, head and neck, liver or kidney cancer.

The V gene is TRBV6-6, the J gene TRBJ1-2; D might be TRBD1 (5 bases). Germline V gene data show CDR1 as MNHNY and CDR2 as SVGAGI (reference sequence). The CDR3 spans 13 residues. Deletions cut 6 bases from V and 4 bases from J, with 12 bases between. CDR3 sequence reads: CASRQGFGYGYTF. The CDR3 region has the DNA TGTGCCAGCAGGCAGGGTTTCGGCTATGGCTACACCTTC.

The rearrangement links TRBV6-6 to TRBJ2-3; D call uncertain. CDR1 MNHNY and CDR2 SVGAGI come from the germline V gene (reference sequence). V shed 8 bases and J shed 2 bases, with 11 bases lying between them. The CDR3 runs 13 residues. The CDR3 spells CASRDGTTDTQYF. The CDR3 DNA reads TGTGCCAGCCGAGACGGAACCACAGATACGCAGTATTTT.

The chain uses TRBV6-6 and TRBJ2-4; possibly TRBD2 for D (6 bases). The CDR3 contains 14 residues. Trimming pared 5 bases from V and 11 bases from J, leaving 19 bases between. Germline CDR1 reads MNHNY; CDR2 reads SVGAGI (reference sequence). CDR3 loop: CASSVGGDSNVQYF. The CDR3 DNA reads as TGTGCCAGCAGTGTAGGAGGGGATTCGAACGTTCAGTACTTC.

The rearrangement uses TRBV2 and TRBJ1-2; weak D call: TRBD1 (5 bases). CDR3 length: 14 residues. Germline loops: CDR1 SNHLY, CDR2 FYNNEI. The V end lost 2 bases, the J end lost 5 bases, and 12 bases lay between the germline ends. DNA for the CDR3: TGTGCCAGCAGTGAACAGGGATTTACTTATGGCTACACCTTC. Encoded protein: CASSEQGFTYGYTF.

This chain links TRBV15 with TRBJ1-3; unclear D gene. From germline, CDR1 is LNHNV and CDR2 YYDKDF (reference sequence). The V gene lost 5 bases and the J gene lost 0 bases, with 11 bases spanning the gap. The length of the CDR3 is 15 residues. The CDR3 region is CATSRGFDSGNTIYF. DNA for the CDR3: TGTGCCACCAGCCGAGGTTTTGACTCTGGAAACACCATATATTTT.

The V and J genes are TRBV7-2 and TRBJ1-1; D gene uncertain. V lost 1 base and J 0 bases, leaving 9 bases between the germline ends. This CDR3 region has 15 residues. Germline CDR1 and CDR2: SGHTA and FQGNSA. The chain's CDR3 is CASSLVVEMNTEAFF. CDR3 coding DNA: TGTGCCAGCAGCTTAGTAGTGGAAATGAACACTGAAGCTTTCTTT. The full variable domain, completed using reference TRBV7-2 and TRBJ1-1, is GAGVSQSPSNKVTEKGKDVELRCDPISGHTALYWYRQSLGQGLEFLIYFQGNSAPDKSGLPSDRFSAERTGGSVSTLTIQRTQQEDSAVYLCASSLVVEMNTEAFFGQGTRLTVV.

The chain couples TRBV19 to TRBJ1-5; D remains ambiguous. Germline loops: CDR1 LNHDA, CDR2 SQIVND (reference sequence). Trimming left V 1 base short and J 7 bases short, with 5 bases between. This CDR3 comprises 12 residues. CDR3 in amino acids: CASSIVEQPQHF. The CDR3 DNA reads TGTGCCAGTAGTATAGTAGAACAGCCCCAGCATTTT.

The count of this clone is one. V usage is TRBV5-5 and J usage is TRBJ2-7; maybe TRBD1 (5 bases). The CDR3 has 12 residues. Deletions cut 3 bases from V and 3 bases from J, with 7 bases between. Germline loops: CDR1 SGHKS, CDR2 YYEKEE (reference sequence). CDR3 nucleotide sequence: TGTGCCAGCAGCTCGCAGGGCTACGAGCAGTACTTC. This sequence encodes CASSSQGYEQYF.

The CDR3 region is CASSSRTGNSPLHF. In DNA form, the CDR3 reads TGTGCCAGCAGCTCCCGGACAGGGAATTCACCCCTCCACTTT. V gene TRBV7-3 combines with J gene TRBJ1-6; TRBD1 matches 8 bases. After removal of 4 bases from V and 7 bases from J, the junction contained 3 bases not matched to a gene. The CDR3 contains 14 residues. Germline assignment: CDR1 SGHTA and CDR2 FQGTGA. Full variable domain (missing parts from reference TRBV7-3 and TRBJ1-6): GAGVSQTPSNKVTEKGKYVELRCDPISGHTALYWYRQSLGQGPEFLIYFQGTGAADDSGLPNDRFFAVRPEGSVSTLKIQRTERGDSAVYLCASSSRTGNSPLHFGNGTRLTVT.

The CDR3 coding sequence is TGTGCCTGGAGTGTACCCCCTTCCAGCTATGGCTACACCTTC. It is translated as CAWSVPPSSYGYTF. V and J are TRBV30 and TRBJ1-2; D unresolved. V dropped 0 bases and J dropped 4 bases, with 12 bases sitting between them. The CDR3 runs 14 residues. Germline lookup yields CDR1 GTSNPN and CDR2 SVGIG (reference sequence).

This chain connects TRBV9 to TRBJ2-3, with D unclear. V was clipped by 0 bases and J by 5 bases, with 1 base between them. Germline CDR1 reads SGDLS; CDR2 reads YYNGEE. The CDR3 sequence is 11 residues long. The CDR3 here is CASSVGDTQYF. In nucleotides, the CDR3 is TGTGCCAGCAGCGTAGGAGATACGCAGTATTTT.

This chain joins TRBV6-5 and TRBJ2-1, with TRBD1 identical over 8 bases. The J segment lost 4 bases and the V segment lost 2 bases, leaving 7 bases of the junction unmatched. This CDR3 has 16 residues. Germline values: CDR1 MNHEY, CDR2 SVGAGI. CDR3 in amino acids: CASSYLPGQAYNEQFF. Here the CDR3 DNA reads TGTGCCAGCAGTTACCTACCGGGACAGGCGTACAATGAGCAGTTCTTC.

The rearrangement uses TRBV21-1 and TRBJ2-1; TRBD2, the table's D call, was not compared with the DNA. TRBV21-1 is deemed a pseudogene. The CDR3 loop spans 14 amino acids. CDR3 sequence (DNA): TGTGCCAGCAGCAGGGTTCGGGGGGACAATGAGCAGTTCTTC. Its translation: CASSRVRGDNEQFF.

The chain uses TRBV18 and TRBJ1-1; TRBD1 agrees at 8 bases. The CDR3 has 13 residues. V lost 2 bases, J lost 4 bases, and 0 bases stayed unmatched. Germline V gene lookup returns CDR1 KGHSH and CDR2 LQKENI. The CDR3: CASSPTGGTEAFF. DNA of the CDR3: TGTGCCAGCTCACCAACAGGGGGCACTGAAGCTTTCTTT.

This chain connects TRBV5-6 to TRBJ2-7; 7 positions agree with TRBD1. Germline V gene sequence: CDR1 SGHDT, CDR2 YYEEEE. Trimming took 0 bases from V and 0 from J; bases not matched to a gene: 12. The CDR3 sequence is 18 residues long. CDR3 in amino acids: CASSLGLRTGPSSYEQYF. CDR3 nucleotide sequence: TGTGCCAGCAGCTTGGGACTCCGGACAGGCCCGAGCTCCTACGAGCAGTACTTC.

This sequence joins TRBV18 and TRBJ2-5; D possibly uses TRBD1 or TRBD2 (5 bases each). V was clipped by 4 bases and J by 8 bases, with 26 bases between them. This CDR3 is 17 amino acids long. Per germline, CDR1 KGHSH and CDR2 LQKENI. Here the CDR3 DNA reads TGTGCCAGCTCACTTTGGGGACCAGAATCGGCGGTGGGAACCCAGTACTTC. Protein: CASSLWGPESAVGTQYF.

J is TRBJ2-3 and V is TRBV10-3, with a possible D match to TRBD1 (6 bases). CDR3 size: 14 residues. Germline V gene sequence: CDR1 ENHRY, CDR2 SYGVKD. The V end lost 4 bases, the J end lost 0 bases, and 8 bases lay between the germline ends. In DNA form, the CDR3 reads TGTGCCATCAGTGCAGGACAGAGCACAGATACGCAGTATTTT. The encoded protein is CAISAGQSTDTQYF.

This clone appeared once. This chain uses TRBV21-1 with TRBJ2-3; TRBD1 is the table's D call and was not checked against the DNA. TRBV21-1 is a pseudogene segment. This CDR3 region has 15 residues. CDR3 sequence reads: CASRDRGRPADTQYF. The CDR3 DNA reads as TGTGCCAGCAGGGACAGGGGCCGCCCGGCAGATACGCAGTATTTT.